What follows are 8 T cell receptor beta chains derived from one specimen sequenced in a study of memory CD8 T cells in hepatitis C reinfection. Generated by immunoSEQ multiplex PCR, the TCRdb table keeps only in-frame clones and is missing some. The sample carries over 50,000 clones, roughly 91% recorded once. Sample time point: pre-reinfection, 55 to 20 weeks before reinfection detection. TCR sequencing was done directly ex vivo on sorted cells, without expansion in vitro. Specimen: naive CD8+ T cells sorted from blood. These receptor sequences come from a man aged 18 to 35 with hepatitis C virus infection.

The chain is built from TRBV10-3 and TRBJ2-5; D gene uncertain. The ends were cut back, 0 bases at V and 5 bases at J, with 10 bases in the middle. The CDR3 extends over 14 amino acids. Germline V gene data show CDR1 as ENHRY and CDR2 as SYGVKD. CDR3 region: CAISESMSRETQYF. CDR3 nucleotides: TGTGCCATCAGTGAGTCAATGTCCCGGGAGACCCAGTACTTC.

The chain has TRBV5-1 and TRBJ2-7, with D possibly matching TRBD2 (10 bases). Trimming removed 3 bases at V and 6 bases at J, with 34 bases between. This CDR3 is 20 amino acids long. From germline, CDR1 is SGHRS and CDR2 YFSETQ. Written as DNA, the CDR3 is TGCGCCAGCAGCTCCGTCACAGGGGGCGCGGGAAGCGGGAGGGCCGGCGAGCAGTACTTC. This sequence encodes CASSSVTGGAGSGRAGEQYF.

This chain uses TRBV19 with TRBJ1-1, with no clear D. Between the trimmed V and J ends, which lost 7 bases and 5 bases, there was a span of 8 bases. This CDR3 has 11 residues. The germline gives CDR1 LNHDA, CDR2 SQIVND (reference sequence). The CDR3 nucleotides read TGTGCCAGTAATGCGAGGACTGAAGCTTTCTTT. The encoded protein is CASNARTEAFF.

The chain joins TRBV4-1 to TRBJ2-5; D might be TRBD2 (5 bases). Judging by the DNA end, TRBJ2-7 fits better; the J call may be wrong. The CDR3 is made up of 14 amino acids. CDR1 MGHRA and CDR2 YSYEKL come from the germline V gene. The CDR3 nucleotides are TGCGCCAGCAGCCCCAGGCCCGGGGATTACGAGCAGTACTTC. Protein sequence: CASSPRPGDYEQYF.

This chain uses TRBV7-9 with TRBJ1-1, with 7 bases fitting TRBD1. There are 13 residues in the CDR3. V shed 5 bases, J shed 4 bases, and the junction held 4 bases outside the gene matches. Germline V gene sequence: CDR1 SEHNR, CDR2 FQNEAQ (reference sequence). For the CDR3, the DNA is TGTGCCAGCAGCGCTGGGACAGTCACTGAAGCTTTCTTT. As protein: CASSAGTVTEAFF.

V usage is TRBV29-1 and J usage is TRBJ2-7, with a tentative D call TRBD1 (6 bases). The germline V gene has CDR1 SQVTM and CDR2 ANQGSEA. CDR3 length: 12 amino acids. V dropped 8 bases and J dropped 0 bases, with 11 bases sitting between them. In nucleotides, the CDR3 is TGCAGCAGCCGGGACAACTCCTACGAGCAGTACTTC. It yields the protein CSSRDNSYEQYF.

This clone was seen just once. The V call is TRBV19, the J call TRBJ2-2; TRBD2 aligns across 7 bases. J was trimmed by 6 bases and V by 4 bases; bases with no gene match: 5. This CDR3 region has 14 residues. The germline gives CDR1 LNHDA, CDR2 SQIVND (reference sequence). The CDR3 sequence: CASSSGSHSGELFF. The CDR3 nucleotides read TGTGCCAGTAGTAGCGGGAGCCATTCCGGGGAGCTGTTTTTT. The whole variable domain, remainder taken from reference TRBV19 and TRBJ2-2, is DGGITQSPKYLFRKEGQNVTLSCEQNLNHDAMYWYRQDPGQGLRLIYYSQIVNDFQKGDIAEGYSVSREKKESFPLTVTSAQKNPTAFYLCASSSGSHSGELFFGEGSRLTVL.

This clone has only a few counts. The chain carries TRBV2 and TRBJ1-4; D is unclear. The CDR3 covers 14 residues. CDR1 SNHLY and CDR2 FYNNEI come from the germline V gene. The ends were cut back, 3 bases at V and 4 bases at J, with 9 bases in the middle. The CDR3, as DNA: TGTGCCAGCAGTGAGATACAGTATAATGAAAAACTGTTTTTT. This codes for CASSEIQYNEKLFF.